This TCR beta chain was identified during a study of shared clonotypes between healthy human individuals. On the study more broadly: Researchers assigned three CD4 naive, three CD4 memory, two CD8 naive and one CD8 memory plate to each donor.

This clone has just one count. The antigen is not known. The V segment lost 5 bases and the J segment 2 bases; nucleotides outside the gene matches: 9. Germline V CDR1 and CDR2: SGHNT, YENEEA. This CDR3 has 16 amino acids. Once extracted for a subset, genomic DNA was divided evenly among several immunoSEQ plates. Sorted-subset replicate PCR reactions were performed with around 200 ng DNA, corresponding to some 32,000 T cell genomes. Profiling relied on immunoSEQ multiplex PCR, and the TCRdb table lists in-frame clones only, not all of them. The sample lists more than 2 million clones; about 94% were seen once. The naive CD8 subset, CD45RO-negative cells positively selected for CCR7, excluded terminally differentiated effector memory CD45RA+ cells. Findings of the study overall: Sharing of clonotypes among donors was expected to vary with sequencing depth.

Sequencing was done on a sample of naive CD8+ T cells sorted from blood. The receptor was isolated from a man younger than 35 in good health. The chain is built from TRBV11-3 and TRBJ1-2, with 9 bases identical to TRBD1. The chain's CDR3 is CASSPPNDRGNYGYTF. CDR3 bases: TGTGCCAGCAGCCCTCCAAACGACAGGGGGAACTATGGCTACACCTTC.